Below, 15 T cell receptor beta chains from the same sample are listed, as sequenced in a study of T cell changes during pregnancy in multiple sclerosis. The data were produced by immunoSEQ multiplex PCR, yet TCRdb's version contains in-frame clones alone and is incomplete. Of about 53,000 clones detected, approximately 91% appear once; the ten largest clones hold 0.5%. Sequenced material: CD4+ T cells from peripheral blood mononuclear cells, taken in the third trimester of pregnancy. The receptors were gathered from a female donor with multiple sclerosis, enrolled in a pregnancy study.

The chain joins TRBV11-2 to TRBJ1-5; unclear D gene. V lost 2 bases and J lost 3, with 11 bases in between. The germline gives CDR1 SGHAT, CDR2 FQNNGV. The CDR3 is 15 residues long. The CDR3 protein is CASSLTTGYNQPQHF. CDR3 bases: TGTGCCAGCAGCTTAACTACGGGTTACAATCAGCCCCAGCATTTT. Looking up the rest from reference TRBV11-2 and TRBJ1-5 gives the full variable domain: EAGVAQSPRYKIIEKRQSVAFWCNPISGHATLYWYQQILGQGPKLLIQFQNNGVVDDSQLPKDRFSAERLKGVDSTLKIQPAKLEDSAVYLCASSLTTGYNQPQHFGDGTRLSIL.

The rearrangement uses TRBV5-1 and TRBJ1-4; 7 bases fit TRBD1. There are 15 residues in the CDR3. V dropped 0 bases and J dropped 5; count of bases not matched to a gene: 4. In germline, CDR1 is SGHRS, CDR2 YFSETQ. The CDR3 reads CASSLEGQRNEKLFF. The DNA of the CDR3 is TGCGCCAGCAGCTTGGAGGGACAGCGAAATGAAAAACTGTTTTTT. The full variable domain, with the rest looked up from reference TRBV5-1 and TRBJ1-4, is KAGVTQTPRYLIKTRGQQVTLSCSPISGHRSVSWYQQTPGQGLQFLFEYFSETQRNKGNFPGRFSGRQFSNSRSEMNVSTLELGDSALYLCASSLEGQRNEKLFFGSGTQLSVL.

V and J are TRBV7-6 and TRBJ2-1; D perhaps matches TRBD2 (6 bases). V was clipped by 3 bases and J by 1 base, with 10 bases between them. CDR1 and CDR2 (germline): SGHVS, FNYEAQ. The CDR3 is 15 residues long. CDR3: CASSLGLPSYNEQFF. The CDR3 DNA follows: TGTGCCAGCAGCTTGGGACTCCCTTCCTACAATGAGCAGTTCTTC.

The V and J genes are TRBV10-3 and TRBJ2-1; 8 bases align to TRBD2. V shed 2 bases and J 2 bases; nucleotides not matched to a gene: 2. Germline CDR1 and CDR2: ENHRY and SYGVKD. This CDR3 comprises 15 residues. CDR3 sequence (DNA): TGTGCCATCAGTGAGATAGCGGGGCCCTACAATGAGCAGTTCTTC. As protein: CAISEIAGPYNEQFF.

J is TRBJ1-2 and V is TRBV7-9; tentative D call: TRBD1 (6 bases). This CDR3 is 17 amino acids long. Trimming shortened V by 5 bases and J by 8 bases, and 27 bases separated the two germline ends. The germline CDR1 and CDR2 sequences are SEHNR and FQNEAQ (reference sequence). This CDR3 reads CASSHQPLGAIGYGYTF. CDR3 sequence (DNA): TGTGCCAGCAGCCACCAACCGCTGGGGGCGATTGGGTACGGCTACACCTTC. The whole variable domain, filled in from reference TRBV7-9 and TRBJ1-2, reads DTGVSQNPRHKITKRGQNVTFRCDPISEHNRLYWYRQTLGQGPEFLTYFQNEAQLEKSRLLSDRFSAERPKGSFSTLEIQRTEQGDSAMYLCASSHQPLGAIGYGYTFGSGTRLTVV.

This CDR3 is CAKGTSRGGGEQFF. CDR3 sequence (DNA): TGTGCCAAAGGGACTAGCAGGGGCGGGGGAGAGCAGTTCTTC. The chain recombines TRBV2 with TRBJ2-1; 9 nucleotides match TRBD2. The CDR3 has 14 amino acids. V dropped 10 bases and J dropped 10; count of bases not matched to a gene: 14. Germline CDR1 SNHLY, CDR2 FYNNEI.

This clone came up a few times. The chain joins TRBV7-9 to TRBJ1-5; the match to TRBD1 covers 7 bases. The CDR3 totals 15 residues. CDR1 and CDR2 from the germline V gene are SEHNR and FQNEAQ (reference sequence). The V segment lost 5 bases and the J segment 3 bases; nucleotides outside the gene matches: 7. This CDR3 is CASSATGQYNQPQHF. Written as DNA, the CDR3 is TGTGCCAGCAGCGCAACGGGACAGTACAATCAGCCCCAGCATTTT.

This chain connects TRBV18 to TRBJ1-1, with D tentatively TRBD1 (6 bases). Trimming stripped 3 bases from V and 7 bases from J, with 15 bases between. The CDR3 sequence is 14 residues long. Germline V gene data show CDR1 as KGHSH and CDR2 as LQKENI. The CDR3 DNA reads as TGTGCCAGCTCACCCGGACAGAGTCATCATGAAGCTTTCTTT. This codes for CASSPGQSHHEAFF.

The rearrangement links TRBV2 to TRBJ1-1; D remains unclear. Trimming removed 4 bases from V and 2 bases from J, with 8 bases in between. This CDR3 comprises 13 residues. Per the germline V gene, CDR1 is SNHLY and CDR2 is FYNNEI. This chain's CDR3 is CASSGRLNTEAFF. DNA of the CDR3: TGTGCCAGCAGTGGGAGACTTAACACTGAAGCTTTCTTT.

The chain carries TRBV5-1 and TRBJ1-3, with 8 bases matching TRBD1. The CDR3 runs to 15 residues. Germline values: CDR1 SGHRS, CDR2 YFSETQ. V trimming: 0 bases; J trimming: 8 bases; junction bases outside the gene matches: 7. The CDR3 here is CASSLGQGLSDTIYF. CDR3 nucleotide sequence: TGCGCCAGCAGCTTGGGACAGGGGTTATCGGACACCATATATTTT. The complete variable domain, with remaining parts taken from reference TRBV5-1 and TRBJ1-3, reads KAGVTQTPRYLIKTRGQQVTLSCSPISGHRSVSWYQQTPGQGLQFLFEYFSETQRNKGNFPGRFSGRQFSNSRSEMNVSTLELGDSALYLCASSLGQGLSDTIYFGEGSWLTVV.

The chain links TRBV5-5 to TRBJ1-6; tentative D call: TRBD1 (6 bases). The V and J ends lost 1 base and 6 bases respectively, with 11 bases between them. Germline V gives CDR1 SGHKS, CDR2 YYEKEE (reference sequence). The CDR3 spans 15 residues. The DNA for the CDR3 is TGTGCCAGCAGCTTGAGGGGGGGAGGTAATTCACCCCTCCACTTT. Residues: CASSLRGGGNSPLHF.

The CDR3 DNA reads as TGCAGCGTTGAACCGGGGGAAAGAGGGGATACGCAGTATTTT. This translates into CSVEPGERGDTQYF. The rearrangement links TRBV29-1 to TRBJ2-3; weak D call: TRBD2 (6 bases). The CDR3 has 14 amino acids. The ends were cut back, 2 bases at V and 6 bases at J, with 15 bases in the middle. The germline V gene encodes CDR1 SQVTM and CDR2 ANQGSEA.

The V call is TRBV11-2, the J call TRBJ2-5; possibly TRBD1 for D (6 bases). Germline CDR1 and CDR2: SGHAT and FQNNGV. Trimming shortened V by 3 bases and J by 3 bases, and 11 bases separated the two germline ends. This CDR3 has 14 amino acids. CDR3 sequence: CASSLVQGEETQYF. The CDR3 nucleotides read TGTGCCAGCAGCTTGGTACAGGGCGAAGAGACCCAGTACTTC.

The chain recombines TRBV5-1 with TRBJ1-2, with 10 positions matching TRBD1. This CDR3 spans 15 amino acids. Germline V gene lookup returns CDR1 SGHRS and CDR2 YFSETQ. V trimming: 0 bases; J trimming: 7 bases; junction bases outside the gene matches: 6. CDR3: CASSLALDRGSGYTF. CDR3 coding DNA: TGCGCCAGCAGCTTGGCCTTGGACAGGGGGTCTGGCTACACCTTC.

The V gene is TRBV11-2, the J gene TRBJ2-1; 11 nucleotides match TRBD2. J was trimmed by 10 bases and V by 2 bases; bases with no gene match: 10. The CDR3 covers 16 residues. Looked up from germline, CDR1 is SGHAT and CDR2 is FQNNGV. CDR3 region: CASSLIKPSGGNEQFF. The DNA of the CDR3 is TGTGCCAGCAGCTTAATTAAACCTAGCGGGGGGAACGAGCAGTTCTTC.